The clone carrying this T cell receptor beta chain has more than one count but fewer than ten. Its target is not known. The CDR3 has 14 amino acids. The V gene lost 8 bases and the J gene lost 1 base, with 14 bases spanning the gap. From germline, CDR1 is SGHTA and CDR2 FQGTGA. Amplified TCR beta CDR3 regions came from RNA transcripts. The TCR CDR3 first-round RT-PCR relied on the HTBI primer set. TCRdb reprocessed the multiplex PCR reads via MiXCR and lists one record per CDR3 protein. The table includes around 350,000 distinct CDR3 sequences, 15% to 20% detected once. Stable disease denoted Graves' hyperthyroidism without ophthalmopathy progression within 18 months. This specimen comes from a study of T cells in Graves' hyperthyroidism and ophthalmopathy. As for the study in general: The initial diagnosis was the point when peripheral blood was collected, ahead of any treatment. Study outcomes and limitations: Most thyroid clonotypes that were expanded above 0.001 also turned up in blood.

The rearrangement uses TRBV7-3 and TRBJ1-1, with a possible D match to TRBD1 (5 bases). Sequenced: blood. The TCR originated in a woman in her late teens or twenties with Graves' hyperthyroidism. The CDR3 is CASLEDGQNTEAFF. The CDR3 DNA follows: TGTGCCAGCCTCGAGGACGGACAGAACACTGAAGCTTTCTTT.